Shown below are 27 T cell receptor beta chains from a single sample sequenced in a study of CD8 T cells in acute hepatitis C reinfection. Time point noted: naive CD8 control sorted from an acute-time-point sample. Sequenced by immunoSEQ multiplex PCR; TCRdb stores in-frame clones only, minus some. Of about 38,000 clones listed, 80% to 90% were seen once; the top ten hold 10% to 11%. Sequencing input: naive CD8+ T cells from PBMCs. Receptors were obtained from a woman between 18 and 29 years old who spontaneously cleared hepatitis C infection.

CDR3 sequence: CASSQAGPGANVLTF. CDR3 DNA sequence: TGTGCCAGCAGCCAAGCTGGGCCTGGGGCCAACGTCCTGACTTTC. The chain joins TRBV14 to TRBJ2-6, with D unresolved. The germline V gene encodes CDR1 SGHDN and CDR2 FVKESK. V lost 1 base and J 2 bases, leaving 6 bases between the germline ends. This CDR3 spans 15 amino acids.

V is TRBV5-4 and J is TRBJ1-1; D unresolved. V dropped 4 bases and J dropped 1 base, with 11 bases sitting between them. Germline V gives CDR1 SGHNT, CDR2 YYREEE (reference sequence). The CDR3 totals 14 residues. The CDR3 sequence: CASSPGWGNTEAFF. The CDR3 bases are TGTGCCAGCAGCCCTGGTTGGGGGAACACTGAAGCTTTCTTT.

The V call is TRBV4-1, the J call TRBJ2-2; D possibly corresponds to TRBD1 (6 bases). V was shortened by 3 bases and J by 4 bases, with 15 bases between the two germline ends. Germline V gene data show CDR1 as MGHRA and CDR2 as YSYEKL. The CDR3 sequence is 16 residues long. This chain's CDR3 is CASSHPLGHSTGELFF. The CDR3 region has the DNA TGCGCCAGCAGCCACCCTTTGGGACACTCCACCGGGGAGCTGTTTTTT.

This chain joins TRBV27 and TRBJ2-3, with unresolved D. The length of the CDR3 is 14 residues. The germline V gene has CDR1 MNHEY and CDR2 SMNVEV (reference sequence). V shed 4 bases and J shed 4 bases, with 12 bases lying between them. The DNA of the CDR3 is TGTGCCAGCAGTTATGGTGGGAACGCAGATACGCAGTATTTT. It specifies CASSYGGNADTQYF.

The count of this clone is one. The V gene is TRBV5-1, the J gene TRBJ2-7; D is ambiguous. Trimming took 0 bases from V and 1 from J, leaving 5 bases between them. CDR3 size: 13 residues. Per germline, CDR1 SGHRS and CDR2 YFSETQ. CDR3 sequence reads: CASSLEQSYEQYF. The CDR3 DNA reads as TGCGCCAGCAGCTTGGAGCAGTCCTACGAGCAGTACTTC.

V usage is TRBV7-9 and J usage is TRBJ1-1; D is perhaps TRBD1 (5 bases). Trimming removed 5 bases from V and 7 bases from J, with 11 bases in between. Germline-derived CDR1 and CDR2 are SEHNR and FQNEAQ (reference sequence). The CDR3 length is 12 residues. In DNA, the CDR3 is TGTGCCAGCAGCGTCGGACAAAATGAAGCTTTCTTT. It codes for CASSVGQNEAFF.

The chain uses TRBV27 and TRBJ2-5, with D possibly being TRBD1 or TRBD2 (5 bases each). Per the germline V gene, CDR1 is MNHEY and CDR2 is SMNVEV (reference sequence). This CDR3 has 16 residues. V lost 3 bases to trimming and J lost 2 bases, with 16 bases between them. The CDR3 coding sequence is TGTGCCAGCAGTTTTTTCTGGGGGTCAGCTCAAGAGACCCAGTACTTC. Its protein product is CASSFFWGSAQETQYF.

This clone has just a few counts. The chain uses TRBV7-9 and TRBJ2-7, with 7 bases identical to TRBD1. The CDR3 has 15 residues. Per germline, CDR1 SEHNR and CDR2 FQNEAQ (reference sequence). V lost 3 bases and J lost 3; bases outside the gene matches: 8. The CDR3 region is CASSFTDRADYEQYF. The CDR3 coding sequence is TGTGCCAGCAGCTTTACCGACAGGGCCGACTACGAGCAGTACTTC.

This chain connects TRBV7-3 to TRBJ2-2; 8 bases are shared with TRBD2. The CDR3 loop spans 16 amino acids. V was pared by 2 bases and J by 2 bases, with 4 bases of the junction left unmatched. CDR1 and CDR2 from the germline V gene are SGHTA and FQGTGA. The CDR3 loop reads CASSLAGGRNTGELFF. CDR3 coding DNA: TGTGCCAGCAGCTTAGCGGGAGGCCGAAACACCGGGGAGCTGTTTTTT.

CDR3 protein: CASSLQGPSEQYF. The CDR3 DNA is TGTGCCAGCAGCCTACAGGGCCCAAGCGAGCAGTACTTC. The chain uses TRBV7-9 and TRBJ2-7, with D perhaps matching TRBD1 (6 bases). Trimming shortened V by 5 bases and J by 6 bases, and 14 bases separated the two germline ends. Germline-derived CDR1 and CDR2 are SEHNR and FQNEAQ (reference sequence). This CDR3 contains 13 residues.

V usage is TRBV6-5 and J usage is TRBJ2-7; tentative D call: TRBD1 (6 bases). V was shortened by 5 bases and J by 6 bases, with 14 bases between the two germline ends. The CDR3 has 13 residues. CDR1 is MNHEY, CDR2 SVGAGI, per germline. CDR3 loop: CASSEAPGVEQYF. The DNA of the CDR3 is TGTGCCAGCAGTGAAGCTCCAGGGGTCGAGCAGTACTTC.

With respect to this clone: At one of its ends the junction is not consistent with the germline gene, which may arise from a read error. This chain uses TRBV9 with TRBJ2-1; no clear D gene. This CDR3 spans 15 amino acids. Germline CDR1 and CDR2: SGDLS and YYNGEE. The chain's CDR3 is CASSVESGTYNKQFF. CDR3 sequence (DNA): TGTGCCAGCAGCGTAGAATCCGGCACCTACAATAAGCAGTTCTTC.

This clone appeared once. The rearrangement joins TRBV2 to TRBJ2-7; a possible D gene is TRBD1 (6 bases). The CDR3 covers 14 residues. The V and J ends lost 7 bases and 2 bases respectively, with 15 bases between them. CDR1 is SNHLY, CDR2 FYNNEI, per germline. The CDR3 sequence is CASTPWGQTYEQYF. In DNA, the CDR3 is TGTGCCAGCACTCCATGGGGACAAACCTACGAGCAGTACTTC.

There are a few counts of this clone. The chain joins TRBV7-9 to TRBJ1-2; D not resolved. This CDR3 comprises 12 residues. Germline V gene lookup returns CDR1 SEHNR and CDR2 FQNEAQ (reference sequence). Trimming pared 9 bases from V and 4 bases from J, leaving 12 bases between. The CDR3 DNA is TGTGCCAGTACGAGCTTTGGCTATGGCTACACCTTC. It specifies CASTSFGYGYTF.

The rearrangement links TRBV2 to TRBJ2-7; 12 nucleotides line up with TRBD1. The J segment lost 6 bases and the V segment lost 6 bases, leaving 6 bases of the junction unmatched. The germline V gene has CDR1 SNHLY and CDR2 FYNNEI. There are 14 residues in the CDR3. CDR3 sequence (DNA): TGTGCCAGCAGGGGACAGGGGGCTAGTTTCGAGCAGTACTTC. This sequence encodes CASRGQGASFEQYF.

V gene TRBV6-6 combines with J gene TRBJ1-2; perhaps TRBD1 as D (5 bases). The ends were cut back, 5 bases at V and 2 bases at J, with 12 bases in the middle. CDR3 size: 14 residues. The germline gives CDR1 MNHNY, CDR2 SVGAGI (reference sequence). This CDR3 is CASSILGGNYGYTF. CDR3 nucleotide sequence: TGTGCCAGCAGTATCTTGGGGGGAAACTATGGCTACACCTTC.

The V call is TRBV9, the J call TRBJ2-1; 12 bases align to TRBD2. Germline V gene data show CDR1 as SGDLS and CDR2 as YYNGEE. The CDR3 contains 20 residues. Germline trimming cut 3 bases from V and 6 bases from J; bases unmatched to any gene: 19. Here the CDR3 DNA reads TGTGCCAGCAGCGACCGAACACAGGGGGCGGCTAGCGGGAGGGGCAATGAGCAGTTCTTC. Translation: CASSDRTQGAASGRGNEQFF.

V gene TRBV11-1 combines with J gene TRBJ2-5, with a possible D match to TRBD2 (5 bases). Trimming stripped 2 bases from V and 4 bases from J, with 14 bases between. There are 15 residues in the CDR3. Per germline, CDR1 SGHAT and CDR2 FQDESV (reference sequence). CDR3 nucleotides: TGTGCCAGCAGCTTAACCCTACTTGGGAGAGAGACCCAGTACTTC. This sequence encodes CASSLTLLGRETQYF.

This rearrangement joins TRBV27 to TRBJ1-2; no definite D call. CDR1 and CDR2 from the germline V gene are MNHEY and SMNVEV (reference sequence). This CDR3 is built from 16 residues. The germline V and J ends were trimmed by 4 bases and 5 bases, with 20 bases remaining between them. CDR3 sequence reads: CASSSMALPAAYGYTF. CDR3 DNA: TGTGCCAGCAGTTCCATGGCACTCCCGGCCGCATATGGCTACACCTTC.

The J gene is TRBJ2-7, the V gene TRBV29-1; TRBD1 is a possible D gene (6 bases). Germline V CDR1 and CDR2: SQVTM, ANQGSEA. CDR3 size: 15 residues. The V gene lost 6 bases and the J gene lost 3 bases, with 21 bases spanning the gap. CDR3 nucleotides: TGCAGCGTCGTTGGGGCCGGGACAAGCATCTACGAGCAGTACTTC. Protein sequence: CSVVGAGTSIYEQYF.

This rearrangement joins TRBV5-4 to TRBJ2-7; perhaps TRBD1 as D (6 bases). The CDR3 is 13 amino acids. The V gene's germline CDR1 is SGHNT and CDR2 YYREEE (reference sequence). V lost 4 bases, J lost 5 bases, and 13 bases lay in between. The CDR3 nucleotides are TGTGCCAGCAGCCACCAGGGGCGAAACGAGCAGTACTTC. It encodes CASSHQGRNEQYF.

The rearrangement joins TRBV12-5 to TRBJ2-1, with 8 bases matching TRBD1. Per germline, CDR1 LGHNT and CDR2 FRNRAP. The CDR3 spans 15 residues. The V segment lost 6 bases and the J segment 5 bases; nucleotides outside the gene matches: 9. The CDR3 DNA follows: TGTGCTAGTGGCTCGTGGGACAGGACAGACAATGAGCAGTTCTTC. Its translation: CASGSWDRTDNEQFF.

This rearrangement joins TRBV11-2 to TRBJ2-7; tentative D call: TRBD2 (6 bases). CDR1 and CDR2 from the germline V gene are SGHAT and FQNNGV. The V end was cut by 0 bases, the J end by 6 bases, with 18 bases between. The CDR3 has 16 amino acids. The CDR3 loop is CASSLELMGGLSEQYF. DNA of the CDR3: TGTGCCAGCAGCTTAGAGTTGATGGGGGGTCTAAGCGAGCAGTACTTC.

V and J are TRBV5-5 and TRBJ2-1; D might be TRBD2 (5 bases). Germline V lookup: CDR1 SGHKS, CDR2 YYEKEE (reference sequence). This CDR3 contains 15 residues. The V end lost 4 bases, the J end lost 6 bases, and 17 bases lay between the germline ends. CDR3 protein: CASSLLADLANEQFF. The CDR3 region has the DNA TGTGCCAGCAGCCTTCTAGCCGACCTCGCCAATGAGCAGTTCTTC.

CDR3 in amino acids: CASTYGATGGDGELFF. The CDR3 region has the DNA TGTGCCAGCACCTATGGGGCTACTGGAGGAGACGGGGAGCTGTTTTTT. The chain joins TRBV7-8 to TRBJ2-2; D assignment may be TRBD1 or TRBD2 (5 bases each). CDR1 and CDR2 from the germline V gene are SGHVS and FQNEAQ. V gave up 7 bases and J gave up 7 bases, with 22 bases separating them. The CDR3 has 16 residues.

This chain connects TRBV7-6 to TRBJ2-1; 11 positions match TRBD2. V trimming: 2 bases; J trimming: 5 bases; junction bases outside the gene matches: 8. CDR3 length: 17 amino acids. Germline V gene lookup returns CDR1 SGHVS and CDR2 FNYEAQ. CDR3 residues: CASSLHIGTSGNNEQFF. The CDR3 nucleotides are TGTGCCAGCAGCTTACACATCGGGACTAGCGGAAACAATGAGCAGTTCTTC.

The CDR3 sequence: CASSQDRAYEQYF. DNA for the CDR3: TGCGCCAGCAGCCAGGACAGGGCCTACGAGCAGTACTTC. The rearrangement joins TRBV5-1 to TRBJ2-7, with 8 bases identical to TRBD1. Germline V lookup: CDR1 SGHRS, CDR2 YFSETQ. V lost 4 bases, J lost 2 bases, and 2 bases stayed unmatched. The CDR3 has 13 amino acids.